This entry features one T cell receptor (beta chain) sequence. What it recognizes is unknown. This CDR3 contains 12 residues. V lost 2 bases, J lost 6 bases, and 8 bases lay in between. Germline assignment: CDR1 SGHKS and CDR2 YYEKEE (reference sequence). This record belongs to a study of T cell responses to AZD1222 COVID-19 vaccine. Study conclusions and caveats: Clonal diversity may have been underestimated, and the donors were mostly white British, with more females than males.

Here immunoSEQ multiplex PCR was the method, and the copy in TCRdb shows in-frame clones only, minus some. The repertoire holds 250,000 to 300,000 clones, with about 94% as singletons. Material: peripheral blood, obtained 28 days after the second AZD1222 dose. The rearrangement joins TRBV5-5 to TRBJ1-1; D gene unclear. This TCR was sampled from an adult who received the AZD1222 COVID-19 vaccine. The CDR3 DNA reads TGTGCCAGCAGCTTTATGGAACCTGAAGCTTTCTTT. This translates into CASSFMEPEAFF.